This TCR beta chain was captured in a study of CD8 T cells in Susac syndrome. The CDR3 is made up of 14 amino acids. In germline, CDR1 is MNHEY, CDR2 SVGEGT. V gave up 4 bases and J gave up 6 bases, with 12 bases separating them. When the RNA was reverse transcribed, random hexamers were used with an input of about 0.5 to 1 ug. From the immunoSEQ multiplex PCR reads, TCRdb called clonotypes with MiXCR, one entry per CDR3 protein. The table has approximately 150,000 distinct CDR3 sequences, about 94% seen once. The TCR comes from a human donor in good health. Input material: CD4+ T cells from PBMCs. V is TRBV6-2 or TRBV6-3 and J is TRBJ1-4; D is possibly TRBD1 (6 bases). The CDR3: CASSSAGDDEKLFF. CDR3 DNA sequence: TGTGCCAGCAGTTCGGCAGGGGACGATGAAAAACTGTTTTTT.